This T cell receptor (beta chain) was sequenced for a study of T-cell memory formation after mild COVID-19. Study-wide results and caveats: Confirmation of SARS-CoV-2 specificity was lacking for second-wave clones peaking day 37.

Only a few counts were recorded for this clonotype. No antigen is known for it. TCRdb reprocessed the 5' RACE reads via MiXCR and lists one record per CDR3 protein. This table holds about 150,000 distinct CDR3 sequences, roughly 31% found once. The germline V gene has CDR1 SGHDT and CDR2 YYEEEE. V was cut by 6 bases and J by 3 bases, with 12 bases left in between. This CDR3 is built from 13 residues. The J gene is TRBJ1-1, the V gene TRBV5-6; D is unresolved. This sequence originates from an adult woman who had mild COVID-19 (a few samples of this study predate the infection). Cell type and time point are not known. The sequencing sample was made of PBMCs or a T cell subset sorted from them (not recorded which). DNA of the CDR3: TGTGCCAGCAACATCGTATGGGACACTGAAGCTTTCTTT. Its protein product is CASNIVWDTEAFF. Full variable domain (outside the CDR3, taken from reference TRBV5-6 and TRBJ1-1): DAGVTQSPTHLIKTRGQQVTLRCSPKSGHDTVSWYQQALGQGPQFIFQYYEEEERQRGNFPDRFSGHQFPNYSSELNVNALLLGDSALYLCASNIVWDTEAFFGQGTRLTVV.